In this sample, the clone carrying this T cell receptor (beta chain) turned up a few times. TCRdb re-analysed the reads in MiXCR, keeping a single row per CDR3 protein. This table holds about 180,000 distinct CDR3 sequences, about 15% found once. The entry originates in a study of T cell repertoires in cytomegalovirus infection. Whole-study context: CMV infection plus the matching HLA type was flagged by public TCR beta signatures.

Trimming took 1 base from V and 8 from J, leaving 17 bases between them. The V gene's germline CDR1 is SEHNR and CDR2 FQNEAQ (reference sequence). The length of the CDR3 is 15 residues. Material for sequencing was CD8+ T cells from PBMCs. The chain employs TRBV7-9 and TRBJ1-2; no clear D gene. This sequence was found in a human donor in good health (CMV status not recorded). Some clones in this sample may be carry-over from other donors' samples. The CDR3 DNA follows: TGTGCCAGCAGCTTAGGGCCAGGAGGTGTTGGAGGCTACACCTTC. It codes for CASSLGPGGVGGYTF.